This is a list of T cell receptor beta chains from one sample in a study of human T cells and chemical hapten exposure. TCRdb reprocessed the RACE reads with MiXCR, giving one entry per CDR3 protein. Seen here are tens of thousands of distinct CDR3 sequences, 13% observed once, and the top ten hold more than 4.5%. The material was whole blood, obtained in connection with sensitization to the hapten diphenylcyclopropenone (DPC). The receptors come from a woman aged 50 to 65 with alopecia areata. Some clones in this sample may be carry-over from other donors' samples. The CDR3 runs from the conserved cysteine through the conserved F or W. The D gene is left open where the match is weak. Expanded clones are given a class, and other clones once, few, many or no size at all.

d_call j_call v_call clone_size cdr3_nt cdr3_aa
NA TRBJ1-4 TRBV6-4 few TGTGCCAGCAGAGCGTTTCACAGTGCAACTAATGAAAAACTGTTTTTT CASRAFHSATNEKLFF
TRBD2 TRBJ2-3 TRBV20-1 few TGCAGTGCTACACCTAGCGGGAGCTCAGATACGCAGTATTTT CSATPSGSSDTQYF
NA TRBJ2-3 TRBV27 few TGTGCCAGCAGCCCCCGTAGACTAGTCACAGATACGCAGTATTTT CASSPRRLVTDTQYF
TRBD2 TRBJ2-7 TRBV9 many TGTGCCAGCAGCGTTGGGACTAGCGGGACCGAGCAGTACTTC CASSVGTSGTEQYF
NA TRBJ1-2 TRBV29-1 NA TGCAGCGTTGATCGCGGTTTCTATGGCTACACCTTC CSVDRGFYGYTF
NA TRBJ1-2 TRBV29-1 NA TGCAGCGTTGAAGCACAGCACTATGGCTACACCTTC CSVEAQHYGYTF
NA TRBJ2-1 TRBV11-1 once TGTGTCAGCAGCCGCGCTTATGAGCAGTTCTTC CVSSRAYEQFF
TRBD1 TRBJ1-5 TRBV20-1 NA TGCAGTGCTAGAGTCTCCAGACAGGGGAATGCGCCCCAGCATTTT CSARVSRQGNAPQHF
TRBD2 TRBJ2-3 TRBV4-2 few TGTGCCAGCAGCCAAGATGTAGCGGGAGAGGCAGATACGCAGTATTTT CASSQDVAGEADTQYF
NA TRBJ2-5 TRBV19 few TGTGCCAGTAAGGGCCAGGGACTGACGCAAGAGACCCAGTACTTC CASKGQGLTQETQYF
TRBD1 TRBJ1-2 TRBV6-5 many TGTGCCAGCAGGGGACAGACCTATGGCTACACCTTC CASRGQTYGYTF
NA TRBJ2-1 TRBV7-9 few TGTGCCAGCAGCTTGGGCAGCTCCTACAATGAGCAGTTCTTC CASSLGSSYNEQFF
NA TRBJ2-7 TRBV3-1 NA TGTGCCAGCAGCCAAATCGGTCGAAACGAGCAGTACTTC CASSQIGRNEQYF
NA TRBJ1-1 TRBV2 few TGTGCCAGTGCCTACCAAGGGGCGGGCACTGAAGCTTTCTTT CASAYQGAGTEAFF
NA TRBJ2-7 TRBV27 many TGTGCCAGCAGTTTAAAGCCAGTCTTCTACGAGCAGTACTTC CASSLKPVFYEQYF
TRBD2 TRBJ2-3 TRBV5-1 NA TGCGCCAGCCGGCGGGAGGCCACCACAGATACGCAGTATTTT CASRREATTDTQYF
NA TRBJ2-7 TRBV5-1 NA TGCGCCAGCAGCCTTAGCGGACCGAGCTCCTACGAGCAGTACTTC CASSLSGPSSYEQYF